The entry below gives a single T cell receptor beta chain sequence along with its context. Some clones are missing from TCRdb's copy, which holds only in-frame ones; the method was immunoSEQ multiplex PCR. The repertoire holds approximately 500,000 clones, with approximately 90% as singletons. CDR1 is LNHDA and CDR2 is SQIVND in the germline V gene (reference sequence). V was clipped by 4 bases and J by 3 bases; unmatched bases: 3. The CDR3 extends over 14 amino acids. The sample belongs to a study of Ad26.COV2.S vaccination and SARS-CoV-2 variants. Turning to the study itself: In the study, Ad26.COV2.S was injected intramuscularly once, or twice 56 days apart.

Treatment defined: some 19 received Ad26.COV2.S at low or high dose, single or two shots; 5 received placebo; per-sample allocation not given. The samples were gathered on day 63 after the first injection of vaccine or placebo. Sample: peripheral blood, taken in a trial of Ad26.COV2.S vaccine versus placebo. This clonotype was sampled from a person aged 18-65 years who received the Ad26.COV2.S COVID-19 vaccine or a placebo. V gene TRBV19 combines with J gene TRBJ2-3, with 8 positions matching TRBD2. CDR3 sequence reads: CASSRGGRTDTQYF. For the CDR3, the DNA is TGTGCCAGTAGTAGAGGCGGGAGGACAGATACGCAGTATTTT.